Listed here are 26 T cell receptor beta chains from one sample, sequenced in a study of Ad26.COV2.S vaccination and SARS-CoV-2 variants. Treatment in this sample: 19 received Ad26.COV2.S at low or high dose, single or two shots; 5 received placebo; per-sample allocation not given. Material that was analyzed had been drawn on day 63 after the first vaccine or placebo injection. Repertoires were generated with immunoSEQ multiplex PCR, while TCRdb's copy carries only in-frame clones and drops some. The table includes about 680,000 clones, about 90% detected once. This specimen was peripheral blood, taken in a trial of Ad26.COV2.S vaccine versus placebo. The receptors here all came from a person aged 18-65 years who received the Ad26.COV2.S COVID-19 vaccine or a placebo.

This CDR3 is CASLTGPRGDTQYF. In DNA form, the CDR3 reads TGTGCCAGCCTAACAGGGCCTAGGGGAGATACGCAGTATTTT. The V and J genes are TRBV5-6 and TRBJ2-3; tentative D call: TRBD1 (6 bases). Trimming pared 7 bases from V and 5 bases from J, leaving 17 bases between. Germline V gene lookup returns CDR1 SGHDT and CDR2 YYEEEE. The CDR3 is 14 residues long.

This chain joins TRBV10-3 and TRBJ2-1; 7 nucleotides line up with TRBD2. Trimming at V came to 6 bases and at J to 0 bases, leaving 14 bases not matched to a gene. Germline assignment: CDR1 ENHRY and CDR2 SYGVKD. This CDR3 contains 18 residues. CDR3 DNA sequence: TGTGCCATCAGGGGGGGGTTAGCGGGCCAGAGCTCCTACAATGAGCAGTTCTTC. It is translated as CAIRGGLAGQSSYNEQFF.

The chain combines TRBV4-2 with TRBJ2-7; D is unresolved. Germline lookup yields CDR1 LGHNA and CDR2 YNFKEQ. V was pared by 0 bases and J by 3 bases, with 12 bases between. The length of the CDR3 is 15 residues. CDR3 residues: CASSQDGGGSYEQYF. The CDR3, as DNA: TGTGCCAGCAGCCAAGATGGTGGTGGCAGCTACGAGCAGTACTTC.

The genes are TRBV5-1 and TRBJ2-1, with D perhaps given as TRBD1 or TRBD2 (5 bases each). CDR1 is SGHRS, CDR2 YFSETQ, per germline. CDR3 size: 15 residues. Trimming shortened V by 4 bases and J by 7 bases, and 18 bases separated the two germline ends. DNA of the CDR3: TGCGCCAGCAGCGAGGTTGGGGGATCAGGTAATGAGCAGTTCTTC. Protein sequence: CASSEVGGSGNEQFF. Based on the CDR3 plus reference TRBV5-1 and TRBJ2-1, the full variable domain is KAGVTQTPRYLIKTRGQQVTLSCSPISGHRSVSWYQQTPGQGLQFLFEYFSETQRNKGNFPGRFSGRQFSNSRSEMNVSTLELGDSALYLCASSEVGGSGNEQFFGPGTRLTVL.

The rearrangement uses TRBV27 and TRBJ2-7, with D perhaps given as TRBD1 or TRBD2 (5 bases each). The V gene lost 5 bases and the J gene lost 3 bases, with 14 bases spanning the gap. Germline CDR1 reads MNHEY; CDR2 reads SMNVEV (reference sequence). The CDR3 length is 14 residues. The CDR3 spells CASSRGLSDYEQYF. In nucleotides, the CDR3 is TGTGCCAGCAGTCGGGGCCTGTCGGACTACGAGCAGTACTTC.

The chain carries TRBV6-1 and TRBJ1-6; D ambiguous. The CDR3 has 14 residues. CDR1 is MNHNS, CDR2 SASEGT, per germline. Trimming stripped 3 bases from V and 10 bases from J, with 13 bases between. The DNA for the CDR3 is TGTGCCAGCAGTGACCATTGGGGAGAATCACCCCTCCACTTT. Protein: CASSDHWGESPLHF.

The V gene is TRBV19, the J gene TRBJ2-3; 8 nucleotides match TRBD2. CDR1 is LNHDA and CDR2 is SQIVND in the germline V gene (reference sequence). The CDR3 loop spans 18 amino acids. The J segment lost 0 bases and the V segment lost 5 bases, leaving 13 bases of the junction unmatched. CDR3 amino acids: CASSLSGGALASTDTQYF. As DNA, the CDR3 is TGTGCCAGTAGTCTATCCGGGGGGGCATTAGCTAGCACAGATACGCAGTATTTT.

The V gene is TRBV3-1 (or the pseudogene TRBV3-2), the J gene TRBJ2-5, with a tentative D call TRBD2 (6 bases). V dropped 4 bases and J dropped 3 bases, with 9 bases sitting between them. The CDR3 extends over 13 amino acids. From germline, CDR1 is LGHDT and CDR2 YNNKEL (reference sequence). The CDR3 DNA follows: TGTGCCAGCAGCCTGGAGGGTGAAGAGACCCAGTACTTC. Encoded protein: CASSLEGEETQYF.

The chain combines TRBV15 with TRBJ2-3, with TRBD2 identical over 7 bases. The CDR3 consists of 15 residues. Trimming cost V 1 base and J 2 bases; bases outside gene matches: 3. Germline assignment: CDR1 LNHNV and CDR2 YYDKDF (reference sequence). The DNA of the CDR3 is TGTGCCACCAGCAGAGGTAGCGGGTTCACAGATACGCAGTATTTT. Translated, it gives CATSRGSGFTDTQYF.

The chain carries TRBV6-6 and TRBJ1-2, with 9 bases that match TRBD1. The CDR3 extends over 16 amino acids. V lost 5 bases and J lost 4; bases outside the gene matches: 11. CDR1 is MNHNY, CDR2 SVGAGI, per germline (reference sequence). The CDR3 sequence is CASSRSQQGAVYGYTF. As DNA, the CDR3 is TGTGCCAGCAGTCGATCCCAACAGGGGGCAGTCTATGGCTACACCTTC.

The chain employs TRBV6-2 or TRBV6-3 and TRBJ2-3; 10 positions match TRBD2. The CDR3 runs 16 residues. The germline CDR1 and CDR2 sequences are MNHEY and SVGEGT. The trim removed 0 bases at V and 6 bases at J, leaving 6 bases unmatched. In DNA form, the CDR3 reads TGTGCCAGCAGTTACTCTGCGTCTAGCGGGGGTGATACGCAGTATTTT. Its protein is CASSYSASSGGDTQYF.

The chain joins TRBV12-3 or TRBV12-4 to TRBJ2-1; D may be TRBD1 (5 bases). This CDR3 is 13 amino acids long. V lost 6 bases to trimming and J lost 4 bases, with 10 bases between them. CDR3 sequence reads: CASRNPGYNEQFF. CDR3 DNA sequence: TGTGCCAGCAGAAATCCAGGGTACAATGAGCAGTTCTTC.

This clone appeared a few times. The chain combines TRBV10-1 with TRBJ2-7; D call uncertain. V lost 10 bases and J lost 4, with 11 bases in between. CDR1 and CDR2 from the germline V gene are WNHNN and SYGVQD (reference sequence). CDR3 length: 11 residues. CDR3 DNA: TGCGCCAAGGTTGCCTTGTACGAGCAGTACTTC. Amino acid sequence: CAKVALYEQYF.

CDR3 DNA sequence: TGTGCCAGCAGCTCCCGGACTAGCGGGAGGGTAACAGATACGCAGTATTTT. Translated, it gives CASSSRTSGRVTDTQYF. J is TRBJ2-3 and V is TRBV5-4, with 15 nucleotides matching TRBD2. The V segment lost 3 bases and the J segment 3 bases; nucleotides outside the gene matches: 5. There are 17 residues in the CDR3. The germline gives CDR1 SGHNT, CDR2 YYREEE (reference sequence).

The CDR3 region is CASSLVDRFGEAFF. CDR3 in DNA: TGTGCCAGCAGCTTGGTCGACAGGTTCGGGGAAGCTTTCTTT. V gene TRBV5-6 combines with J gene TRBJ1-1; a weak D match, TRBD1 (6 bases). The length of the CDR3 is 14 residues. V was cut by 0 bases and J by 8 bases, with 14 bases left in between. Looked up from germline, CDR1 is SGHDT and CDR2 is YYEEEE.

This chain uses TRBV19 with TRBJ1-6; 7 bases are shared with TRBD1. V shed 0 bases, J shed 9 bases, and the junction held 5 bases outside the gene matches. Per the germline V gene, CDR1 is LNHDA and CDR2 is SQIVND (reference sequence). This CDR3 is 15 amino acids long. CDR3 loop: CASSIERQGVSPLHF. DNA of the CDR3: TGTGCCAGTAGTATAGAAAGACAGGGAGTTTCACCCCTCCACTTT. Based on the CDR3 plus reference TRBV19 and TRBJ1-6, the full variable domain is DGGITQSPKYLFRKEGQNVTLSCEQNLNHDAMYWYRQDPGQGLRLIYYSQIVNDFQKGDIAEGYSVSREKKESFPLTVTSAQKNPTAFYLCASSIERQGVSPLHFGNGTRLTVT.

The rearrangement joins TRBV4-3 to TRBJ1-5, with D maybe TRBD1 (6 bases). Germline values: CDR1 LGHNA, CDR2 YSLEER. The CDR3 has 15 amino acids. With 0 bases removed from V and 9 bases from J, the gap between germline ends came to 15 bases. The CDR3 spells CASSQEPRGHGPQHF. In nucleotides, the CDR3 is TGCGCCAGCAGCCAAGAACCCAGGGGCCATGGGCCCCAGCATTTT.

V gene TRBV11-2 combines with J gene TRBJ2-5; 9 positions match TRBD1. Unmatched junction bases numbered 3, after V lost 6 bases and J lost 1 base. Germline V gene data show CDR1 as SGHAT and CDR2 as FQNNGV. This CDR3 comprises 14 residues. In DNA, the CDR3 is TGTGCCAGCAGGGGACAGGGACCCCAAGAGACCCAGTACTTC. It translates to CASRGQGPQETQYF.

The chain has TRBV5-1 and TRBJ1-4, with D perhaps TRBD1 (5 bases). The CDR3 runs 13 residues. V was cut by 3 bases and J by 4 bases, with 7 bases left in between. The germline gives CDR1 SGHRS, CDR2 YFSETQ. In nucleotides, the CDR3 is TGCGCCAGCAGCTGGGACGTTAATGAAAAACTGTTTTTT. This gives the protein CASSWDVNEKLFF.

The chain uses TRBV6-5 and TRBJ2-7; 12 bases fit TRBD1. The germline gives CDR1 MNHEY, CDR2 SVGAGI. V lost 0 bases to trimming and J lost 6 bases; unmatched junction nucleotides: 6. The CDR3 extends over 16 amino acids. The CDR3 loop reads CASSYSSGQGASEQYF. The CDR3 coding sequence is TGTGCCAGCAGTTACTCTTCGGGACAGGGGGCGAGCGAGCAGTACTTC.

The CDR3 sequence: CSVVGTAYEQYF. The CDR3 DNA follows: TGCAGCGTTGTGGGGACAGCCTACGAGCAGTACTTC. V gene TRBV29-1 combines with J gene TRBJ2-7; 7 bases are shared with TRBD1. The CDR3 covers 12 residues. Germline trimming cut 4 bases from V and 2 bases from J; bases unmatched to any gene: 2. Germline loops: CDR1 SQVTM, CDR2 ANQGSEA.

The gene calls are TRBV11-3 and TRBJ2-2; D uncertain. With 4 bases removed from V and 8 bases from J, the gap between germline ends came to 8 bases. This CDR3 comprises 12 residues. Germline CDR1 reads SGHNT; CDR2 reads YENEEA. The CDR3 region has the DNA TGTGCCAGCAGCTATTATCAGGGGGAGCTGTTTTTT. Its translation: CASSYYQGELFF.

The chain joins TRBV4-2 to TRBJ2-3; a weak D match, TRBD2 (6 bases). Germline CDR1 and CDR2: LGHNA and YNFKEQ. V shed 1 base and J shed 4 bases, with 18 bases lying between them. The CDR3 sequence is 17 residues long. For the CDR3, the DNA is TGTGCCAGCAGCCAAGGGGGACCGGGACTGCTTCCAGATACGCAGTATTTT. This codes for CASSQGGPGLLPDTQYF.

The chain couples TRBV18 to TRBJ2-3; 8 bases fit TRBD2. CDR1 and CDR2 (germline): KGHSH, LQKENI. The length of the CDR3 is 14 residues. V lost 4 bases to trimming and J lost 5 bases; unmatched junction nucleotides: 5. In DNA form, the CDR3 reads TGTGCCAGCTCACTCGGCGGGGGGCAAGATACGCAGTATTTT. Translated, it gives CASSLGGGQDTQYF.

The chain couples TRBV5-4 to TRBJ2-7; 8 nucleotides align to TRBD2. The CDR3 extends over 15 amino acids. The germline gives CDR1 SGHNT, CDR2 YYREEE (reference sequence). The trim removed 4 bases at V and 0 bases at J, leaving 6 bases unmatched. CDR3 bases: TGTGCCAGCAGCCCCGCAGCGGGGGCCTCCTACGAGCAGTACTTC. It specifies CASSPAAGASYEQYF.

The chain carries TRBV6-1 and TRBJ1-6; 7 bases agree with TRBD1. Germline V gives CDR1 MNHNS, CDR2 SASEGT. Trimming removed 2 bases from V and 2 bases from J; junction bases left unmatched: 3. CDR3 size: 16 residues. The DNA for the CDR3 is TGTGCCAGCAGTGAAAGACAGGGCACCTATAATTCACCCCTCCACTTT. It specifies CASSERQGTYNSPLHF.